This TCR beta chain comes out of a study of chemoradiotherapy in HPV16-positive cancers. Overall study findings and caveats: Candidate HPV-specific clones and E7-related TCR motifs grew in tumor during treatment.

Worth noting for this clone: Its antigen is as yet unknown.

Only in-frame clones appear in the TCRdb table, and some are missing; sequencing was by immunoSEQ multiplex PCR. The sample lists about 12,000 clones; 85% to 90% were seen once. Germline V gene lookup returns CDR1 SGHTA and CDR2 FQGNSA. The length of the CDR3 is 14 residues. V trimming: 5 bases; J trimming: 4 bases; junction bases outside the gene matches: 5. This clonotype was sampled from a human donor with HPV-associated anogenital cancer. The rearrangement joins TRBV7-2 to TRBJ2-5, with 9 bases aligning to TRBD1. The sample in question was blood, obtained from a patient who underwent chemoradiotherapy. In nucleotides, the CDR3 is TGTGCCAGCAGCCAGGGACAGGGTTCAGAGACCCAGTACTTC. Protein: CASSQGQGSETQYF.